Shown below are 10 T cell receptor beta chains from a single sample sequenced in a study of shared clonotypes between healthy human individuals. Naive CD8 populations comprised CD45RO-negative cells positively selected for CCR7, excluding terminally differentiated effector memory CD45RA+ cells. Assay: immunoSEQ multiplex PCR; the TCRdb copy retains only in-frame clones and omits some. Of fewer than 1 million clones in the sample, around 96% are singletons; the top ten hold under 0.25%. The sample comprised naive CD8+ T cells sorted from blood. These receptors came from a man younger than 40 in good health.

The chain couples TRBV2 to TRBJ2-7; TRBD2 agrees at 10 bases. The length of the CDR3 is 13 residues. Germline CDR1 is SNHLY and CDR2 is FYNNEI. Trimming removed 10 bases from V and 2 bases from J; junction bases left unmatched: 5. The CDR3: CAIGTSVAYEQYF. For the CDR3, the DNA is TGTGCCATTGGGACTAGCGTTGCCTACGAGCAGTACTTC.

The rearrangement uses TRBV2 and TRBJ2-2; unclear D gene. Germline CDR1 reads SNHLY; CDR2 reads FYNNEI. V was shortened by 11 bases and J by 1 base, with 14 bases between the two germline ends. This CDR3 is built from 14 residues. The CDR3: CAGSRGVNTGELFF. CDR3 DNA: TGTGCCGGGTCGAGAGGAGTGAACACCGGGGAGCTGTTTTTT.

The gene calls are TRBV7-8 and TRBJ2-3; the match to TRBD2 covers 10 bases. Trimming cost V 2 bases and J 4 bases; bases outside gene matches: 3. CDR1 is SGHVS, CDR2 FQNEAQ, per germline. CDR3 length: 15 residues. CDR3 nucleotides: TGTGCCAGCAGCTTACTAGCGGGAGACGCAGATACGCAGTATTTT. It specifies CASSLLAGDADTQYF.

This clone is a singleton in its sample. The chain recombines TRBV27 with TRBJ2-1; TRBD1 agrees at 7 bases. With V trimmed by 2 bases and J by 9 bases, 10 bases remained unmatched. The length of the CDR3 is 15 residues. The germline V gene has CDR1 MNHEY and CDR2 SMNVEV (reference sequence). For the CDR3, the DNA is TGTGCCAGCAGTTTAAATGGCCTCAACAGGGGTGAGCAGTTCTTC. Residues: CASSLNGLNRGEQFF.

DNA for the CDR3: TGTGCCACAAGGACCGCCTACGAGCAGTACTTC. It encodes CATRTAYEQYF. The chain employs TRBV6-6 and TRBJ2-7; D gene unclear. CDR3 length: 11 amino acids. Trimming shortened V by 10 bases and J by 2 bases, and 9 bases separated the two germline ends. The germline gives CDR1 MNHNY, CDR2 SVGAGI (reference sequence).

The chain uses TRBV7-2 and TRBJ1-2; 8 positions agree with TRBD1. V lost 5 bases and J lost 4; bases outside the gene matches: 6. The CDR3 has 14 amino acids. Germline lookup yields CDR1 SGHTA and CDR2 FQGNSA. The CDR3 region has the DNA TGTGCCAGCAGCCCACAGGGGGTTGTCTATGGCTACACCTTC. Translated, it gives CASSPQGVVYGYTF.

The J gene is TRBJ2-2, the V gene TRBV11-2; 11 nucleotides agree with TRBD2. This CDR3 comprises 17 residues. Per germline, CDR1 SGHAT and CDR2 FQNNGV. V dropped 3 bases and J dropped 3; count of bases not matched to a gene: 6. The CDR3 DNA follows: TGTGCCAGCAGCTTTCCACTAGCGGGAGCGTACACCGGGGAGCTGTTTTTT. Residues: CASSFPLAGAYTGELFF. The full variable domain, completed using reference TRBV11-2 and TRBJ2-2, is EAGVAQSPRYKIIEKRQSVAFWCNPISGHATLYWYQQILGQGPKLLIQFQNNGVVDDSQLPKDRFSAERLKGVDSTLKIQPAKLEDSAVYLCASSFPLAGAYTGELFFGEGSRLTVL.

As to this clone: The sample holds other DNA sequences that translate to the same CDR3. The chain uses TRBV7-6 and TRBJ2-3, with D possibly matching TRBD2 (5 bases). CDR3 length: 14 residues. CDR1 and CDR2 from the germline V gene are SGHVS and FNYEAQ. The V end was cut by 0 bases, the J end by 1 base, with 5 bases between. In nucleotides, the CDR3 is TGTGCCAGCAGCTTAGCTAGCGGCACAGATACGCAGTATTTT. Amino acids: CASSLASGTDTQYF.

The rearrangement links TRBV5-6 to TRBJ1-5, with TRBD1 as a possible D gene (6 bases). There are 15 residues in the CDR3. Germline V gives CDR1 SGHDT, CDR2 YYEEEE. V was pared by 0 bases and J by 4 bases, with 11 bases between. In DNA form, the CDR3 reads TGTGCCAGCAGCTTGGGTGGGACACGGAATCAGCCCCAGCATTTT. Residues: CASSLGGTRNQPQHF.

V and J are TRBV15 and TRBJ2-7; 9 nucleotides match TRBD1. This CDR3 has 15 amino acids. V lost 6 bases, J lost 3 bases, and 9 bases stayed unmatched. The germline V gene has CDR1 LNHNV and CDR2 YYDKDF (reference sequence). CDR3 region: CATRVGQGLSYEQYF. The DNA for the CDR3 is TGTGCCACCAGGGTGGGACAGGGTTTAAGCTACGAGCAGTACTTC.